One and the same sample provided the 5 T cell receptor beta chains below, sequenced in a study of chronic HIV infection and antiretroviral therapy. MiXCR, run by TCRdb on the 5' RACE reads, gives a single entry per CDR3 protein. The profile shows around 31,000 distinct CDR3 sequences, roughly 9.1% of them singletons. Material: peripheral blood. The origin of the receptors is an adult who had HIV and had not received antiretroviral therapy, or was an uninfected healthy control (not recorded which).

Many counts were recorded for this clonotype. The chain is built from TRBV20-1 and TRBJ2-2; D may match TRBD1 or TRBD2 (5 bases each). The CDR3 sequence is 14 residues long. Germline lookup yields CDR1 DFQATT and CDR2 SNEGSKA (reference sequence). V lost 1 base and J lost 6, with 12 bases in between. Here the CDR3 DNA reads TGCAGTGCTAGAGGGGACGGGGATTCCGGGGAGCTGTTTTTT. This encodes CSARGDGDSGELFF.

This clonotype was recorded a few times. The chain has TRBV15 and TRBJ1-3; D is uncertain. The germline V gene has CDR1 LNHNV and CDR2 YYDKDF (reference sequence). Trimming took 5 bases from V and 0 from J, leaving 8 bases between them. The length of the CDR3 is 14 residues. In DNA, the CDR3 is TGTGCCACCAGCCACGGGAGCTCTGGAAACACCATATATTTT. Its protein product is CATSHGSSGNTIYF.

In its sample, this clonotype was seen many times. The chain has TRBV29-1 and TRBJ2-1, with TRBD2 matching 11 bases. CDR1 and CDR2 from the germline V gene are SQVTM and ANQGSEA. J lost 1 base, V lost 6 bases, and 5 bases had no gene match. This CDR3 has 15 amino acids. The CDR3 is CSVQTSGSSYNEQFF. CDR3 nucleotide sequence: TGCAGCGTACAAACTAGCGGGAGTTCCTACAATGAGCAGTTCTTC.

Many counts were recorded for this clonotype. The chain carries TRBV6-5 and TRBJ2-2; 10 bases line up with TRBD2. CDR1 is MNHEY and CDR2 is SVGAGI in the germline V gene. The CDR3 is 18 residues long. Trimming at V came to 9 bases and at J to 0 bases, leaving 13 bases not matched to a gene. CDR3 sequence (DNA): TGTGCCAGTACCGGAGCTAGCGGGGGCCGAGCGAACACCGGGGAGCTGTTTTTT. It yields the protein CASTGASGGRANTGELFF.

This clonotype was observed at least ten times. The rearrangement uses TRBV29-1 and TRBJ1-5; D call uncertain. V was cut by 6 bases and J by 3 bases, with 6 bases left in between. This CDR3 is 11 amino acids long. Per germline, CDR1 SQVTM and CDR2 ANQGSEA. The CDR3 DNA reads TGCAGCGTCGGGGACAATCAGCCCCAGCATTTT. Amino acid sequence: CSVGDNQPQHF.